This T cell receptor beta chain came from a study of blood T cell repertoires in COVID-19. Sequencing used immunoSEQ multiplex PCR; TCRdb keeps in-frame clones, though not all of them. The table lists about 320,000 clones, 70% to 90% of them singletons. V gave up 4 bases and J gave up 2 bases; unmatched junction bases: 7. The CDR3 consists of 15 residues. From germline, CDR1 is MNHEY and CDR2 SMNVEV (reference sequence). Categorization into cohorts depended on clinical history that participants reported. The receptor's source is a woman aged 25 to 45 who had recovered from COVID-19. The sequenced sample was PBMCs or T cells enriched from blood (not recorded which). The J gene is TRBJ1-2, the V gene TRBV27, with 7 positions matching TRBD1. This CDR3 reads CASSSRQGANYGYTF. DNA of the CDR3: TGTGCCAGCAGTTCCCGACAGGGAGCCAACTATGGCTACACCTTC.